This TCR beta chain originates from a study of beta chain features in type 1 diabetes (dated by TCRdb to the late 2010s). Some background on the complete study: No differences in mean age, gender distribution, total cell number or subset yield were found between patients and healthy donors. A total of roughly 99,000,000 sorted cells were examined across all samples, and the number of cells per subset was strongly correlated with RNA yield. In the study, recently diagnosed type 1 diabetes patients and matched healthy donors were compared on the TCRB repertoires of their sorted circulating CD4+ T cell subsets. Naive and central memory subsets were obtained from all 30 or so donors, but regulatory and stem cell-like memory subsets were isolated from only 8 patients and roughly 8 healthy donors. Results the study describes overall, beyond this receptor: At VDJ recombination sites, patients with type 1 diabetes made fewer insertions and deleted more nucleotides, a pattern implying thymic rearrangement abnormalities. A moderate but significant shortening of TCRB CDR3 length was observed in type 1 diabetes patients in all four CD4+ subsets. Naive, central memory and regulatory TCRB repertoires appeared to be more similar among patients than among healthy donors. Because cDNA was sequenced instead of genomic DNA, activated cells with high expression could be over-represented, although the groups did not differ in activation or CD3 levels. Shorter templates might be favored by PCR, yet because patient and control samples were amplified and corrected together, any such skew would affect both groups equally. Because the HLA sub-analyses included only small numbers of individuals, any influence of HLA type on TCRB rearrangement was left unresolved.

V has 1 base trimmed and J has 6 bases trimmed; junction bases matching no gene number 13. Including the terminal cysteine and phenylalanine, the CDR3 comprises 17 residues. The entry retains the CDR3 DNA only, 51 bases that are in frame from base 1. As encoded in the germline V gene, CDR1 is SGHAT while CDR2 is FQNNGV. Each donor gave one peripheral blood draw, averaging roughly 100 mL, which was collected into heparinised tubes. Naive, central memory, regulatory and stem cell-like memory CD4+ T cells were sorted on a BD FACSAria II using a panel including CD45RO, CCR7, CD25, CD127, CD95 and CD27. A purity above 95% was achieved for all sorted populations. PBMCs were isolated right away by Lymphoprep density gradient centrifugation and were stained directly, without culture. So that batch effects would be minimized, each experiment stained and sorted samples in pairs, pairing one healthy donor with one patient.

Points on this clone: It lacks a known antigen. The sample holds no much larger clone one base away, and base qualities are not on file.

The entire isolated RNA was reverse transcribed using the High Capacity cDNA Reverse Transcription Kit, and thus expressed TCRB transcripts were sequenced. Naive, central memory and regulatory T cell samples underwent deep immunoSEQ sequencing, averaging around 4 million total reads per sample. Sorted cells were lysed in RLT buffer and RNA was extracted with DNase-treated RNeasy Micro or Mini kits, depending on cell number. Each cell subset was processed separately to prevent cross-contamination, with patient and healthy donor samples processed together. The immunoSEQ multiplex PCR was used to amplify TCRB sequences from cDNA, yielding 87-bp fragments that span the CDR3 region. The amplicons were sequenced using the Illumina HiSeq platform. Turning to the authors' computational methods: Synthetic template baselines were used to correct PCR bias computationally, reads within Hamming distance 2 were collapsed together, and singletons that could not be merged were discarded. Reads were aligned against IMGT so that V, D and J genes, CDR3 length and insertions or deletions at six rearrangement sites could be assigned. Clonotype counts were normalized to sorted cell number within each subset before computing true diversity and Gini coefficients with the tcR R package. Repertoire sharing was quantified using the overlap coefficient calculated on TCRB nucleotide sequences. As stored in TCRdb, this immuneACCESS dataset retains in-frame rearrangements with V and J assigned. A fraction of the clones does not appear; measured against another copy, unresolved V genes explain less than half of the discrepancy, and the remainder lacks a known reason. The V and J calls and clone size come from that table; D and trimming were worked out from the DNA. A total of about 160,000 clones appear in this sample, over 6% of them only once. The ten most abundant clones make up approximately 0.54% of the sample.

The receptor comes from a man in his late teens or twenties with type 1 diabetes. The sequencing sample was made of central memory CD4+ T cells from blood. This sequence uses TRBV11-2 and TRBJ2-5, with 8 bases aligning to TRBD1. The CDR3 protein is CASSLVGARGRWKTQYF. The sequence in DNA is TGTGCCAGCAGCTTAGTAGGCGCCAGGGGGCGGTGGAAGACCCAGTACTTC.